The 20 T cell receptor beta chains below all came from one sample that was sequenced in a study of blood T cells in healthy people across ages. A second PCR of roughly 7 to 11 cycles used a sample-barcoded 5' primer and a J-beta primer mix. One entry per CDR3 protein results from TCRdb running MiXCR on the 5' RACE reads. The table has fewer than 2 million distinct CDR3 sequences, 39% seen once. Sequenced sample: blood. The receptors here all came from a human donor in good health.

The CDR3 DNA sequence: TGTGCCAGCAGCCGGACCTACCAAGAAGGGCCCCTCCACTTT. Protein: CASSRTYQEGPLHF. The chain links TRBV7-2 to TRBJ1-6, with D hard to call. Germline CDR1 is SGHTA and CDR2 is FQGNSA. V gave up 5 bases and J gave up 13 bases, with 18 bases separating them. The CDR3 spans 14 residues.

The chain joins TRBV9 to TRBJ2-7; 11 positions agree with TRBD1. The CDR3 is made up of 19 amino acids. Germline V gene lookup returns CDR1 SGDLS and CDR2 YYNGEE. Unmatched junction bases numbered 15, after V lost 4 bases and J lost 0 bases. CDR3 protein: CASSLSEVPGQGVSYEQYF. As DNA, the CDR3 is TGTGCCAGCAGCCTTAGCGAGGTCCCGGGACAGGGGGTCTCCTACGAGCAGTACTTC.

The CDR3: CASSPRGMSGELFF. CDR3 coding DNA: TGCGCCAGCAGCCCACGAGGAATGAGCGGGGAGCTGTTTTTT. The chain employs TRBV4-1 and TRBJ2-2; D is unclear. CDR3 length: 14 residues. The V gene's germline CDR1 is MGHRA and CDR2 YSYEKL. With 4 bases removed from V and 7 bases from J, the gap between germline ends came to 13 bases.

This clonotype was seen a handful of times. The CDR3, as DNA: TGTGCCAGCAGCTTAGCACCGGGACTAAACGATGGCTACACCTTC. Translation gives CASSLAPGLNDGYTF. This sequence joins TRBV7-2 and TRBJ1-2; maybe TRBD1 (5 bases). Trimming pared 0 bases from V and 6 bases from J, leaving 14 bases between. The CDR3 runs to 15 residues. Germline CDR1 SGHTA, CDR2 FQGNSA.

J is TRBJ1-2 and V is TRBV11-3; D might be TRBD1 (5 bases). CDR1 and CDR2 from the germline V gene are SGHNT and YENEEA. V was trimmed by 5 bases and J by 7 bases, leaving 17 bases between them. The CDR3 is 14 amino acids. The CDR3 region has the DNA TGTGCCAGCAGCGAGGGGACGTACGGCCGTGGCTACACCTTC. This encodes CASSEGTYGRGYTF.

This clonotype appeared many times. This rearrangement joins TRBV4-1 to TRBJ2-6; a weak D match, TRBD2 (6 bases). Germline loops: CDR1 MGHRA, CDR2 YSYEKL. The ends were cut back, 0 bases at V and 1 base at J, with 7 bases in the middle. CDR3 size: 16 residues. This chain's CDR3 is CASSQEEGSGANVLTF. CDR3 sequence (DNA): TGCGCCAGCAGCCAAGAGGAGGGATCTGGGGCCAACGTCCTGACTTTC.

This chain links TRBV6-6 with TRBJ2-5; D remains ambiguous. The CDR3 length is 13 residues. From germline, CDR1 is MNHNY and CDR2 SVGAGI (reference sequence). The V and J ends lost 4 bases and 7 bases respectively, with 13 bases between them. The CDR3 nucleotides read TGTGCCAGCAGTTCGGGTCCCATAGGGACCCAGTACTTC. It encodes CASSSGPIGTQYF.

The chain uses TRBV20-1 and TRBJ2-5; D is unclear. The CDR3 is made up of 12 amino acids. The V and J ends lost 6 bases and 4 bases respectively, with 12 bases between them. CDR1 and CDR2 (germline): DFQATT, SNEGSKA (reference sequence). The CDR3 is CSAFRTGETQYF. CDR3 nucleotides: TGCAGTGCCTTTAGGACCGGAGAGACCCAGTACTTC.

The chain joins TRBV2 to TRBJ2-7; TRBD2 matches at 8 bases. Per germline, CDR1 SNHLY and CDR2 FYNNEI. This CDR3 is built from 15 residues. The V segment lost 6 bases and the J segment 7 bases; nucleotides outside the gene matches: 14. The CDR3 region is CASRGLAGGDNEQYF. CDR3 bases: TGTGCCAGCAGGGGTCTAGCGGGCGGAGACAATGAGCAGTACTTC.

The chain employs TRBV13 and TRBJ2-7, with TRBD2 matching 12 bases. CDR3 length: 16 residues. The germline gives CDR1 PRHDT, CDR2 FYEKMQ (reference sequence). The V segment lost 5 bases and the J segment 2 bases; nucleotides outside the gene matches: 7. CDR3 amino acids: CASSTGLAGATYEQYF. As DNA, the CDR3 is TGTGCCAGCAGCACGGGACTAGCGGGTGCCACCTACGAGCAGTACTTC.

This clonotype was recorded a few times. The V and J genes are TRBV3-1 and TRBJ2-5; D is possibly TRBD2 (6 bases). The DNA end is a closer match to TRBJ2-7, so the J assignment may be wrong. Per germline, CDR1 LGHDT and CDR2 YNNKEL (reference sequence). The CDR3 runs 16 residues. CDR3 region: CASSQTAERVKGEQYF. In DNA, the CDR3 is TGTGCCAGCAGCCAGACGGCTGAGCGGGTAAAGGGCGAGCAGTACTTC.

This clonotype was observed a handful of times. The V call is TRBV7-2, the J call TRBJ1-2, with 9 positions matching TRBD1. Germline V gene lookup returns CDR1 SGHTA and CDR2 FQGNSA. This CDR3 is 15 amino acids long. After removal of 1 base from V and 6 bases from J, the junction contained 6 bases not matched to a gene. The chain's CDR3 is CASSLEYRGRDGYTF. The CDR3, as DNA: TGTGCCAGCAGCTTAGAGTACAGGGGGCGCGATGGCTACACCTTC.

The rearrangement uses TRBV7-3 and TRBJ2-3; D is perhaps TRBD2 (5 bases). There are 15 residues in the CDR3. Germline CDR1 reads SGHTA; CDR2 reads FQGTGA. V was pared by 3 bases and J by 4 bases, with 14 bases between. The CDR3 region is CASSFTRNVADTQYF. The CDR3 DNA sequence: TGTGCCAGCAGCTTCACTAGGAATGTTGCAGATACGCAGTATTTT.

V gene TRBV7-2 combines with J gene TRBJ1-2, with TRBD1 identical over 9 bases. This CDR3 is built from 17 residues. Trimming removed 1 base from V and 1 base from J; junction bases left unmatched: 7. Germline CDR1 and CDR2: SGHTA and FQGNSA. The CDR3, as DNA: TGTGCCAGCAGCTTAGGAGGACAGGGGCGTTTTAACTATGGCTACACCTTC. This sequence encodes CASSLGGQGRFNYGYTF.

The rearrangement uses TRBV10-3 and TRBJ2-3; TRBD2 aligns across 10 bases. Germline CDR1 is ENHRY and CDR2 is SYGVKD. The length of the CDR3 is 17 residues. V trimming: 5 bases; J trimming: 2 bases; junction bases outside the gene matches: 10. Here the CDR3 DNA reads TGTGCCATCAGTAGGGGGTTAGGACTAGCGGACACAGATACGCAGTATTTT. Translation gives CAISRGLGLADTDTQYF.

J is TRBJ1-2 and V is TRBV28; TRBD1 agrees at 8 bases. CDR3 length: 15 amino acids. Germline CDR1 is MDHEN and CDR2 is SYDVKM. The V gene end was trimmed by 5 bases and the J gene end by 5 bases; junction bases not matched to a gene: 10. The CDR3 DNA reads as TGTGCCAGCAGTCCAGCCGGGACAGGTTTATATGGCTACACCTTC. It codes for CASSPAGTGLYGYTF.

CDR3 DNA sequence: TGTGCCATCAGTGAGTCTTCCCCTATGAACACTGAAGCTTTCTTT. The encoded protein is CAISESSPMNTEAFF. The rearrangement links TRBV10-3 to TRBJ1-1; D unresolved. The CDR3 runs 15 residues. The V end was cut by 0 bases, the J end by 0 bases, with 8 bases between. Germline lookup yields CDR1 ENHRY and CDR2 SYGVKD.

The gene calls are TRBV6-1 and TRBJ1-5, with a tentative D call TRBD1 (6 bases). CDR3 length: 16 residues. The germline V and J ends were trimmed by 8 bases and 4 bases, with 21 bases remaining between them. Germline V gene sequence: CDR1 MNHNS, CDR2 SASEGT. The CDR3 loop is CASRQEPGGLNQPQHF. The CDR3 bases are TGTGCCAGCCGACAGGAACCGGGGGGATTGAATCAGCCCCAGCATTTT.

DNA of the CDR3: TGTGCCATCAGTGACTCCGCAGATCCTTCCACCGGAGGAGATACGCAGTATTTT. This translates into CAISDSADPSTGGDTQYF. The chain carries TRBV10-3 and TRBJ2-3; perhaps TRBD2 as D (5 bases). The germline V gene has CDR1 ENHRY and CDR2 SYGVKD. The CDR3 is 18 residues long. V was clipped by 3 bases and J by 5 bases, with 24 bases between them.

A remark on this clonotype: Just one base apart from a much larger clone, this may be a read error. This sequence joins TRBV6-5 and TRBJ2-4; D not resolved. CDR3 length equals 13 residues. The germline V gene has CDR1 MNHEY and CDR2 SVGAGI. Trimming cost V 5 bases and J 8 bases, with 13 bases left between them. In DNA, the CDR3 is TGTGCCAGCAGTCCGACCCTTTGGGACATTCAGTACTTC. Translated: CASSPTLWDIQYF.